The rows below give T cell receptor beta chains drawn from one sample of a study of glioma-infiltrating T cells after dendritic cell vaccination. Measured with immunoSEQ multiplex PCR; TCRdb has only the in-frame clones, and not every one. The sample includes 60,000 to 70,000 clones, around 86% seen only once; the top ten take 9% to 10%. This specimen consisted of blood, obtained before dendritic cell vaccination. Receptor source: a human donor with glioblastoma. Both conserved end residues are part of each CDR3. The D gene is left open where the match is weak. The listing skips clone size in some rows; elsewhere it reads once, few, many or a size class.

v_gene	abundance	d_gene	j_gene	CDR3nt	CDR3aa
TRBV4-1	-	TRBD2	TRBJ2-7	TGCGCCAGCAGCCAAGATCGGTCAAGCGGGGGGGTCTACGAGCAGTACTTC	CASSQDRSSGGVYEQYF
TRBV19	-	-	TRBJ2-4	TGTGCCAGTAGCCCTAGCGTGGGGCCGGCCATTCAGTACTTC	CASSPSVGPAIQYF
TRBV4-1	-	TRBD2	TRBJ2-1	TGCGCCAGCAGCGCCCGGGGACTAGCGGAGAGCTCCTACAATGAGCAGTTCTTC	CASSARGLAESSYNEQFF
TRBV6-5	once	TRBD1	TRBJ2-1	TGTGCCACCTCCCGACAGGGGGCGTACAATGAGCAGTTCTTC	CATSRQGAYNEQFF
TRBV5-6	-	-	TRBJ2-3	TGTGCCAGCAGCTTGGAAGGACTTGGAACAGATACGCAGTATTTT	CASSLEGLGTDTQYF
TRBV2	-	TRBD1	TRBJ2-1	TGTGCCAGCAACGACAGGGAGTACAATGAGCAGTTCTTC	CASNDREYNEQFF
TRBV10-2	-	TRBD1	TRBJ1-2	TGCGCCAGCAGGGGGACAGGGGAGGCCTATGGCTACACCTTC	CASRGTGEAYGYTF
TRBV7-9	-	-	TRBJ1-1	TGTGCCAGCACCCTGGGGAGCACTGAAGCTTTCTTT	CASTLGSTEAFF
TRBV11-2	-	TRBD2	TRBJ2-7	TGTGCCAGCAGTTACAGCGGGGATAGCTACGAGCAGTACTTC	CASSYSGDSYEQYF
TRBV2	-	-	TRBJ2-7	TGTGCCAGCAGTGAGGGGCAGGGTTATTACGAGCAGTACTTC	CASSEGQGYYEQYF
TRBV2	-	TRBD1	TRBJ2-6	TGTGCCAGCAGTGGTAAAGGGGGCCACTCTGGGGCCAACGTCCTGACTTTC	CASSGKGGHSGANVLTF
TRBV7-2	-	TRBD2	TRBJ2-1	TGTGCCAGCAGCCCGGGACTAGCGTCCCAAGGTGAGCAGTTCTTC	CASSPGLASQGEQFF
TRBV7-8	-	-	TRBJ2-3	TGTGCCAGCAGCTTACCGGGGTTCACAGATACGCAGTATTTT	CASSLPGFTDTQYF
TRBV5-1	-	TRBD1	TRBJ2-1	TGCGCCAGCATCCCGGGGCCCCTCGGGACAGCGTACAATGAGCAGTTCTTC	CASIPGPLGTAYNEQFF
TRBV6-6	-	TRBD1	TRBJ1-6	TGTGCCAGCAGCCCGGGACAGGGCGATTCACCCCTCCACTTT	CASSPGQGDSPLHF
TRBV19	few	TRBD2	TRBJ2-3	TGTGCCAGTAGTATAGATCTCGGGACTAGCGGTGGTGGTACGCAGTATTTT	CASSIDLGTSGGGTQYF
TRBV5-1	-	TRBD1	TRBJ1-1	TGCGCCAGCAGCTTCGGAAAGACAGGGGGGAACACTGAAGCTTTCTTT	CASSFGKTGGNTEAFF
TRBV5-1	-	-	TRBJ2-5	TGCGCCAGCAGCTTGGGCCCACTGTACCAAGAGACCCAGTACTTC	CASSLGPLYQETQYF
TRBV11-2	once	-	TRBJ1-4	TGTGCCAGCAGCCGTAACCCAGGGGCGCCGGGTGGAAAACTGTTTTTT	CASSRNPGAPGGKLFF
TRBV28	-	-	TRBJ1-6	TGTGCCAGCAACTTGCGGTATTCACCCCTCCACTTT	CASNLRYSPLHF
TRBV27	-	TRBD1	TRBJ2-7	TGTGCCAGCAGTAAAGGAGACAGGGGCTACGAGCAGTACTTC	CASSKGDRGYEQYF
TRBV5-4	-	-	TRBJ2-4	TGTGCCAGCACGACAGAGAAAGCCAAAAACATTCAGTACTTC	CASTTEKAKNIQYF
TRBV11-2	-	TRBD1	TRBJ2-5	TGTGCCAGCAGCTTCGGGACAGGGGGCGTAGAGACCCAGTACTTC	CASSFGTGGVETQYF
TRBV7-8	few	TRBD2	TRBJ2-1	TGTGCCAGCAGCTTAGCCCGAATACCTAGCGGGGGTTACAATGAGCAGTTCTTC	CASSLARIPSGGYNEQFF
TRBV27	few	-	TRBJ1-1	TGTGCCAGCAGTTTAAGCGTGAGAAAGGCGGACACTGAAGCTTTCTTT	CASSLSVRKADTEAFF
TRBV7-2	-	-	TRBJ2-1	TGTGCCAGCAGCCTCAGTTACAATGAGCAGTTCTTC	CASSLSYNEQFF
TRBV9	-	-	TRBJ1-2	TGTGCCAGCAGCGTCCTCGCGGAGGGAGCTAACTATGGCTACACCTTC	CASSVLAEGANYGYTF
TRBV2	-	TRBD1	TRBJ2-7	TGTGCCAGCAGACAGGGGGTATACGAGCAGTACTTC	CASRQGVYEQYF
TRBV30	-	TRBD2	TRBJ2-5	TGTGCCTGGAGTGACGGCTTTACGGGGGGGCAAGAGACCCAGTACTTC	CAWSDGFTGGQETQYF
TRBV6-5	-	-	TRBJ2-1	TGTGCCGCACTAGGGGGTAAGAATGAGCAGTTCTTC	CAALGGKNEQFF
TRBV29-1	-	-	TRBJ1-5	TGCAGCGTTGAGGGGGGAGGGGGGCAGCCCCAGCATTTT	CSVEGGGGQPQHF
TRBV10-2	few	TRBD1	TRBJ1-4	TGCGCCAGCAGGGAACTACAGGGGGCGAATGAAAAACTGTTTTTT	CASRELQGANEKLFF
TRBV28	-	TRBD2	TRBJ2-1	TGTGCCAGCAGTCCCGCTAGCGGGGGGGCCTACAATGAGCAGTTCTTC	CASSPASGGAYNEQFF
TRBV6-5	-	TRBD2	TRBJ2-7	TGTGCCAGCAGTTACCAGGCTAGCGGGTCCTACGAGCAGTACTTC	CASSYQASGSYEQYF
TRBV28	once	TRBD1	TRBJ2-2	TGTGCCAGCAGCAGTACAGGGGCTAACACCGGGGAGCTGTTTTTT	CASSSTGANTGELFF
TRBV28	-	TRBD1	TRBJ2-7	TGTGCCAGCAGTTTGGCGGGACAGGGGGCCGACGAGCAGTACTTC	CASSLAGQGADEQYF
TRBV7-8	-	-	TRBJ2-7	TGTGCCAGCAGACTCGGGGTGGTTGGCTACGAGCAGTACTTC	CASRLGVVGYEQYF
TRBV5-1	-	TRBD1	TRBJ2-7	TGCGCCAGCAGCCCCCGTGGGGGACAGGGCTACGAGCAGTACTTC	CASSPRGGQGYEQYF
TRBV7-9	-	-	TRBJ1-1	TGTGCCAGCAGCGCACAGGCCCCGGACACTGAAGCTTTCTTT	CASSAQAPDTEAFF
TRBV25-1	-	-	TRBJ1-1	TGTGCCAGCAGTGCGCGGTGGAACACTGAAGCTTTCTTT	CASSARWNTEAFF
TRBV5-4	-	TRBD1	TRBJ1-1	TGTGCCAGCAGCTCCACTGGGACAGGGGTCACTGAAGCTTTCTTT	CASSSTGTGVTEAFF
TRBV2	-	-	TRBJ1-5	TGTGCCAGCCGCAGGGTAGGCAATCAGCCCCAGCATTTT	CASRRVGNQPQHF
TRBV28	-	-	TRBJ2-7	TGTGCCAGCAGTTTTGGTTGGGGCGCGGCCTACGAGCAGTACTTC	CASSFGWGAAYEQYF
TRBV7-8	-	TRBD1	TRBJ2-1	TGTGCCAGCAGCCCCGACAGGGGGAGGAATGAGCAGTTCTTC	CASSPDRGRNEQFF
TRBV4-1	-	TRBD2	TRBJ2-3	TGCGCCAGCAGCCAACTAGCGGGCACAGATACGCAGTATTTT	CASSQLAGTDTQYF
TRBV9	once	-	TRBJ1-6	TGTGCCAGCAGCGCCCTCATGGAGGGAAGTTCACCCCTCCACTTT	CASSALMEGSSPLHF
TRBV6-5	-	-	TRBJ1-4	TGTGCCAGCTCTCAGGACAGAACTAATGAAAAACTGTTTTTT	CASSQDRTNEKLFF
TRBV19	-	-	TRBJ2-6	TGTGCCAGTAGTCATGCACTACCCGGGTTTTGGGCTGGGGCCAACGTCCTGACTTTC	CASSHALPGFWAGANVLTF